This note documents a single T cell receptor (beta chain) sequence. Unique molecular identifiers were incorporated into the prepared TCRbeta library. TCRdb analysed the PCR reads with MiXCR anew, one entry per CDR3 protein. The table has about 16,000 distinct CDR3 sequences, roughly 7.1% seen once. This sample stems from a study of T-cell reconstitution after alpha-beta-depleted transplantation in children. V was cut by 6 bases and J by 2 bases, with 15 bases left in between. The CDR3 covers 15 residues. The chain couples TRBV12-3 or TRBV12-4 to TRBJ2-3; unclear D gene. Specimen: PBMCs, mostly from graft donor cells, collected 60 days after TCRalphabeta/CD19-depleted stem cell transplant. The sequence came from a boy under two years old who had a stem cell transplant for Wiskott-Aldrich syndrome, so the T cells may come from the graft donor. Here the CDR3 DNA reads TGTGCCAGCAGCCCCCGAGGCTCTAACACAGATACGCAGTATTTT. Its translation is CASSPRGSNTDTQYF.